What follows describes a single TCR beta chain. With V trimmed by 4 bases and J by 5 bases, 7 bases remained unmatched. CDR1 is SGHNT and CDR2 is YYREEE in the germline V gene (reference sequence). The CDR3 has 14 amino acids. Sequencing was performed with immunoSEQ multiplex PCR; in TCRdb, only in-frame clones are kept and a portion is missing. The sample includes 260,000 or so clones, over 75% of them seen just once. These data come from a study of control samples from healthy donors and cancer patients. The TCR sequence derives from a woman aged 55-69 years with lung cancer. This rearrangement joins TRBV5-4 to TRBJ2-5; TRBD1 matches at 8 bases. Sequenced sample: PBMCs. The CDR3 spells CASSQDRGKETQYF. In nucleotides, the CDR3 is TGTGCCAGCAGCCAAGACAGGGGTAAGGAGACCCAGTACTTC.